A selection of T cell receptor beta chains follows, all from one sample in a study of blood T cell repertoires in COVID-19. TCRdb's table, derived via immunoSEQ multiplex PCR, lists solely in-frame clones and lacks some. The repertoire has about 96,000 clones, approximately 90% of them found once; the top ten carry 4% to 4.5%. Sequenced input: peripheral blood. The receptors derive from a human donor with COVID-19, enrolled during active disease. The donor label of this sample is uncertain. Each CDR3 is given without its conserved first and last residue. Some rows have no size entry. The others give once, few or many, or a class for an expanded clone.

clone size | J gene | V gene | CDR3 protein
NA | TRBJ2-1 | TRBV5-1 | ASSLVPSGVSSYNEQF
NA | TRBJ2-5 | TRBV4-2 | ASSQVASPGLAGGLSQETQY
NA | TRBJ2-2 | TRBV24-1 | ATSEGTLNTGELF
NA | TRBJ1-2 | TRBV5-5 | ASSETGDYGYT
NA | TRBJ1-5 | TRBV6-6 | ASSYDRPENQPQH
NA | TRBJ2-7 | TRBV7-9 | ASSSQTGRVPSYEQY
NA | TRBJ1-2 | TRBV19 | ASSGTGGNYGYT
NA | TRBJ2-1 | TRBV24-1 | ATSDFRRQGARNEQF
NA | TRBJ1-5 | TRBV30 | AWSHGGYSNQPQH
few | TRBJ1-5 | TRBV19 | ASSWGVTTSQPQH
NA | TRBJ1-4 | TRBV4-1 | ASSQDRLGGSEKLF
NA | TRBJ2-1 | TRBV7-3 | ASRLKHRPAYNEQF
NA | TRBJ1-2 | TRBV7-2 | ASSFGTGGNYGYT
NA | TRBJ1-2 | TRBV6-5 | ASSYTRVGGYT